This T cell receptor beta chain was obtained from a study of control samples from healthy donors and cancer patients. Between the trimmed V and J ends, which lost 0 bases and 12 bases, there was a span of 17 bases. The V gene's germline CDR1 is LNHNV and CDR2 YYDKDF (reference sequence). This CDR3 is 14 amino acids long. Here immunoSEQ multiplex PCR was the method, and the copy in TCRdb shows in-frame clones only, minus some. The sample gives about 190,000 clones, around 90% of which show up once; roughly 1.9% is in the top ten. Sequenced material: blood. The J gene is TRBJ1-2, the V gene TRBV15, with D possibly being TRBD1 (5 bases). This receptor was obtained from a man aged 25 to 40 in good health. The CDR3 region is CATSRDKGETTHTF. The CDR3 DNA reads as TGTGCCACCAGCAGAGACAAAGGGGAGACTACCCACACCTTC.